What follows describes a single T cell receptor beta chain. Its antigen is unknown. With 60 Vbeta and 13 Jbeta primers, the PCR was carried out. Data came from immunoSEQ multiplex PCR; TCRdb stores just in-frame clones and leaves some out. Of fewer than 85,000 clones in the sample, approximately 70% were seen once. This specimen comes from a study of cytomegalovirus exposure and HLA in healthy donors. The overall study: Among a few hundred genotyped donors, 80% to 90% fell in the Caucasian-associated ancestry cluster.

Findings and limits, study-wide: It was reported that TCR beta sequences correctly inferred the HLA-A and HLA-B alleles for most subjects.

Germline assignment: CDR1 LNHDA and CDR2 SQIVND (reference sequence). Trimming took 5 bases from V and 4 from J; bases not matched to a gene: 3. CDR3 length equals 15 residues. This chain uses TRBV19 with TRBJ2-2; 11 nucleotides align to TRBD1. This receptor was taken from a woman aged 40-49 years in good health and CMV-seropositive. The sample consisted of PBMCs. The CDR3 nucleotides read TGTGCCAGTAGTGGACAGGGGGCGCCCACCGGGGAGCTGTTTTTT. Protein: CASSGQGAPTGELFF.